This is a list of T cell receptor beta chains from one sample in a study of PD-1 blockade in mismatch repair-deficient tumors. Repertoires were generated with immunoSEQ multiplex PCR, while TCRdb's copy carries only in-frame clones and drops some. The data show approximately 110,000 clones, about 83% seen once. The source was peripheral blood, collected 60 to 65 weeks after starting pembrolizumab. These receptor sequences come from an adult with mismatch repair-deficient cancer. The CDR3 runs from the conserved cysteine through the conserved F or W. A D gene is named only where the DNA matches it firmly. Size is stated for part of the rows, as once, few or many counts, or as a class when the clone is expanded.

j_call d_call v_call clone_size cdr3_nt cdr3_aa
TRBJ2-2 TRBD1 TRBV7-2 - TGTGCCAGCAGTCCACGACAGGGGGGGAACACCGGGGAGCTGTTTTTT CASSPRQGGNTGELFF
TRBJ2-7 TRBD1 TRBV7-8 - TGTGCCAGCAGCTCGGGACAGAAATCCTACGAGCAGTACTTC CASSSGQKSYEQYF
TRBJ2-1 - TRBV6-1 few TGTGCCGCTCGAGGGTCTCTCTCCCATGAGCAGTTCTTC CAARGSLSHEQFF
TRBJ1-5 TRBD1 TRBV27 once TGTGCCAGCAGTTCCGACAGGGACCTCAATCAGCCCCAGCATTTT CASSSDRDLNQPQHF
TRBJ2-2 TRBD2 TRBV7-3 - TGTGCCAGCAGCTTAGGACTAGCGGGAGGGGCCGGGGAGCTGTTTTTT CASSLGLAGGAGELFF
TRBJ2-5 - TRBV5-1 - TGCGCCAGCAGCAAGGACGTATTGGGTTGGGAGACCCAGTACTTC CASSKDVLGWETQYF
TRBJ2-6 TRBD1 TRBV28 - TGTGCCAGCAGTTTTCAGGGGGCGCGTGGGGCCAACGTCCTGACTTTC CASSFQGARGANVLTF
TRBJ2-2 - TRBV7-2 - TGTGCCAGCAGGTTTTCTCACTCATCCACCGGGGAGCTGTTTTTT CASRFSHSSTGELFF
TRBJ1-3 TRBD1 TRBV19 - TGTGCCACAAAAGATTTTACAGGGGCTGGAAACACCATATATTTT CATKDFTGAGNTIYF
TRBJ1-1 - TRBV19 - TGTGCCAGTAGAAATAATAGGGACCGAGCCATTGAAGCTTTCTTT CASRNNRDRAIEAFF